The subject of this entry is one T cell receptor beta chain. The antigen is unknown. This sample was taken from a study of molecular identifiers for immune sequencing clone quantification. On the study more broadly: Replicate experiments took RNA from about 20,000 or 100,000 naive CD8 cells, divided it five ways and sequenced four. Study findings and constraints: In naive cells, clones above 20 RNA copies held under 1% of molecules, whereas in effector cells they held over 99%.

TCRdb passed the PCR reads through MiXCR, listing each CDR3 protein once. Counted here are 490,000 or so distinct CDR3 sequences, over 20% occurring once; the ten biggest clones make up 0.84%. Construction of naive CD8 libraries employed about 19,000 to 1,100,000 sorted cells together with 10%, 30% or 50% RNA. Sorting isolated naive CD8 T cells as CD8+CD4-CCR7+CD45RA+ events. This CDR3 is built from 15 residues. The V gene's germline CDR1 is SEHNR and CDR2 FQNEAQ (reference sequence). With 0 bases clipped from V and 2 bases from J, the junction kept 3 bases outside the gene matches. Source material: naive CD8+ T cells from blood, with Jurkat cell RNA spiked in. Subset of the sample: FACS-sorted CD8+CD4-CCR7+CD45RA+ naive T cells. The rearrangement joins TRBV7-9 to TRBJ2-7; TRBD1 aligns across 8 bases. The TCR sequence derives from a human donor in good health. Some libraries in this study had Jurkat cell RNA spiked in. CDR3 nucleotide sequence: TGTGCCAGCAGCTTAGCGATACAGGGGGCCTACGAGCAGTACTTC. It encodes CASSLAIQGAYEQYF.